These 31 T cell receptor beta chains came from one sample sequenced in a study of regulatory T cells in long-lasting Graves disease. Documented time point: newly diagnosed GD, antithyroid drugs for less than 3 months. Scientists built the TCR library using RNA that was extracted from PBMCs. CDR3-region Arm-PCR and iRepertoire HTBI primers produced the TCR beta libraries. TCRdb processed the multiplex PCR reads anew with MiXCR; each CDR3 protein has one entry. The repertoire has some 220,000 distinct CDR3 sequences, approximately 18% of them found once; the top ten carry about 11%. The data also belong to a second study, concerning T cells in Graves' hyperthyroidism and ophthalmopathy.

The specimen comprised peripheral blood mononuclear cells (PBMCs), sampled at new diagnosis, from a patient treated with antithyroid drugs. The receptors originated from a woman aged 25 to 39 with Graves disease.

This clonotype was seen repeatedly, ten times or more. This sequence joins TRBV15 and TRBJ1-4; tentative D call: TRBD1 (6 bases). The germline V gene has CDR1 LNHNV and CDR2 YYDKDF (reference sequence). CDR3 length: 17 amino acids. V gave up 0 bases and J gave up 3 bases, with 14 bases separating them. This CDR3 is CATSRERGGRANEKLFF. The CDR3 DNA is TGTGCCACCAGCAGAGAGAGAGGGGGAAGGGCTAATGAAAAACTGTTTTTT.

This clonotype occurred a few times. This sequence joins TRBV19 and TRBJ2-3, with TRBD2 identical over 8 bases. The germline V gene has CDR1 LNHDA and CDR2 SQIVND (reference sequence). J gave up 1 base and V 6 bases, and 12 bases lay outside the gene matches. This CDR3 region has 17 residues. For the CDR3, the DNA is TGTGCCAGTAGGAGGAGGGGACTAGGAGTGGGCACAGATACGCAGTATTTT. This codes for CASRRRGLGVGTDTQYF.

The chain has TRBV10-2 and TRBJ2-7; TRBD2 might be the D (6 bases). Germline loops: CDR1 WSHSY, CDR2 SAAADI. The CDR3 has 14 amino acids. The V end lost 6 bases, the J end lost 5 bases, and 17 bases lay between the germline ends. CDR3 region: CASRLSGPGDEQYF. The CDR3 nucleotides read TGCGCCAGCAGACTAAGCGGGCCAGGCGACGAGCAGTACTTC.

This clonotype was observed at least ten times. The rearrangement links TRBV6-2 or TRBV6-3 to TRBJ1-2, with D possibly being TRBD1 (6 bases). Germline V gene lookup returns CDR1 MNHEY and CDR2 SVGEGT. Trimming shortened V by 2 bases and J by 8 bases, and 9 bases separated the two germline ends. The length of the CDR3 is 12 residues. In DNA, the CDR3 is TGTGCCAGCAGTTACAGGGGGTACGGCTACACCTTC. Residues: CASSYRGYGYTF.

This clonotype was seen many times. This chain connects TRBV11-2 to TRBJ2-2, with TRBD1 identical over 9 bases. Germline V gene sequence: CDR1 SGHAT, CDR2 FQNNGV. J lost 1 base, V lost 6 bases, and 6 bases had no gene match. There are 16 residues in the CDR3. CDR3 coding DNA: TGTGCCAGCAGGGAGCCGGGACAGGGGAACACCGGGGAGCTGTTTTTT. As protein: CASREPGQGNTGELFF.

This clonotype was seen at least ten times. The CDR3 loop reads CASTRNRHRDTIYF. Here the CDR3 DNA reads TGTGCCAGCACCCGGAACCGCCATCGAGACACCATATATTTT. The gene calls are TRBV28 and TRBJ1-3; no definite D call. This CDR3 is 14 amino acids long. Looked up from germline, CDR1 is MDHEN and CDR2 is SYDVKM. V was trimmed by 7 bases and J by 8 bases, leaving 18 bases between them.

This clonotype was detected a few times. The chain employs TRBV15 and TRBJ2-7, with D perhaps assigned TRBD1 or TRBD2 (5 bases each). Germline V CDR1 and CDR2: LNHNV, YYDKDF (reference sequence). The length of the CDR3 is 16 residues. The V gene lost 0 bases and the J gene lost 2 bases, with 14 bases spanning the gap. In DNA form, the CDR3 reads TGTGCCACCAGCAGAGATACTAGGCAGGGCCCCTACGAGCAGTACTTC. It translates to CATSRDTRQGPYEQYF. Variable domain in full (rest from reference TRBV15 and TRBJ2-7): DAMVIQNPRYQVTQFGKPVTLSCSQTLNHNVMYWYQQKSSQAPKLLFHYYDKDFNNEADTPDNFQSRRPNTSFCFLDIRSPGLGDTAMYLCATSRDTRQGPYEQYFGPGTRLTVT.

At least ten counts were recorded for this clonotype. The genes are TRBV28 and TRBJ2-7, with 10 bases that match TRBD1. This CDR3 is 15 amino acids long. CDR1 is MDHEN, CDR2 SYDVKM, per germline. V lost 6 bases, J lost 4 bases, and 9 bases stayed unmatched. CDR3 region: CASSRQGASRYEQYF. The DNA for the CDR3 is TGTGCCAGCAGCCGACAGGGGGCGTCTAGGTACGAGCAGTACTTC.

On this clonotype: This may stem from a read error, because a much larger clone lies one nucleotide away. This chain connects TRBV6-1 to TRBJ1-1, with D maybe TRBD1 (5 bases). CDR1 and CDR2 (germline): MNHNS, SASEGT. The CDR3 is made up of 14 amino acids. The CDR3 coding sequence is TGTGCCAGCAGTGCTTCCAGGGCCAACACTGAAGCTCTCTTT. Its translation is CASSASRANTEALF.

This clonotype was seen many times. The gene calls are TRBV6-6 and TRBJ2-1; 10 bases line up with TRBD2. In germline, CDR1 is MNHNY, CDR2 SVGAGI (reference sequence). The CDR3 is made up of 19 amino acids. The J segment lost 9 bases and the V segment lost 0 bases, leaving 17 bases of the junction unmatched. This chain's CDR3 is CASSYSAYTGTSVGGEQFF. In DNA, the CDR3 is TGTGCCAGCAGTTACTCGGCATACACTGGGACTAGCGTGGGCGGTGAGCAGTTCTTC.

The sample holds many counts of this clonotype. The chain is built from TRBV6-1 and TRBJ1-1; tentatively, D is TRBD1 (5 bases). CDR1 MNHNS and CDR2 SASEGT come from the germline V gene. V lost 3 bases, J lost 10 bases, and 12 bases lay in between. There are 12 residues in the CDR3. The CDR3 nucleotides read TGTGCCAGCAGTGAGGCCCGCAGGGCAGCTTTCTTT. Its translation: CASSEARRAAFF.

Points on this clonotype: Only one base separates this from a far larger clonotype, so it likely reflects a read error. V and J are TRBV7-9 and TRBJ2-4; 7 bases fit TRBD2. V lost 5 bases and J lost 13; bases outside the gene matches: 17. Germline CDR1 is SEHNR and CDR2 is FQNEAQ (reference sequence). The CDR3 extends over 15 amino acids. The DNA of the CDR3 is TGTGCCAGCAGCCCTGGGGGGGGGTGGACGAATGAGCAGTACTTC. Translation: CASSPGGGWTNEQYF.

This clonotype appeared many times. The rearrangement links TRBV29-1 to TRBJ2-5; D call uncertain. The CDR3 is 12 residues long. Trimming removed 2 bases at V and 3 bases at J, with 7 bases between. The germline CDR1 and CDR2 sequences are SQVTM and ANQGSEA. In DNA form, the CDR3 reads TGCAGCGTTGAAAGACGAAAAGAGACCCAGTACTTC. Its translation: CSVERRKETQYF.

This clonotype was counted ten times or more. The chain has TRBV5-1 and TRBJ1-2; D is undetermined. The CDR3 runs 14 residues. Trimming took off 3 bases at V and 5 bases at J, with 14 bases between the two ends. Germline V lookup: CDR1 SGHRS, CDR2 YFSETQ. The CDR3, as DNA: TGCGCCAGCAGCTCTACGACGGGCCTGTATGGCTACACCTTC. Translated: CASSSTTGLYGYTF.

V gene TRBV30 combines with J gene TRBJ1-5; D call uncertain. This CDR3 region has 14 residues. In germline, CDR1 is GTSNPN, CDR2 SVGIG (reference sequence). V dropped 3 bases and J dropped 0 bases, with 9 bases sitting between them. CDR3 loop: CAWRGWGSNQPQHF. CDR3 DNA: TGTGCCTGGAGGGGTTGGGGTAGCAATCAGCCCCAGCATTTT.

The sample holds a few counts of this clonotype. A far bigger clonotype differs at one base, so this is likely a read error. The rearrangement uses TRBV11-2 and TRBJ1-1, with 7 bases identical to TRBD1. The CDR3 is made up of 15 amino acids. Unmatched junction bases numbered 8, after V lost 5 bases and J lost 2 bases. Germline loops: CDR1 SGHAT, CDR2 FQNNGV. CDR3 amino acids: CASSRSQGGNTEAFF. The CDR3 DNA is TGTGCCAGCAGCCGGTCTCAAGGGGGCAACACTGAAGCTTTCTTT.

This clonotype was seen more than once but under ten times. This chain connects TRBV5-5 to TRBJ2-7; no firm D call. Trimming took 1 base from V and 6 from J, leaving 5 bases between them. Per germline, CDR1 SGHKS and CDR2 YYEKEE (reference sequence). The CDR3 is 11 amino acids. CDR3 protein: CASSLYTEQYF. The CDR3 DNA is TGTGCCAGCAGCTTGTATACCGAGCAGTACTTC.

The rearrangement uses TRBV29-1 and TRBJ2-1; D remains ambiguous. Trimming took 0 bases from V and 1 from J, leaving 13 bases between them. Germline CDR1 is SQVTM and CDR2 is ANQGSEA. The CDR3 spans 16 residues. CDR3 nucleotide sequence: TGCAGCGTTGAAGATCAGCACCGCCATTCCTACAATGAGCAGTTCTTC. This codes for CSVEDQHRHSYNEQFF.

There are many counts of this clonotype. This chain links TRBV6-2 or TRBV6-3 with TRBJ1-4; D unclear. Germline V CDR1 and CDR2: MNHEY, SVGEGT. V was trimmed by 5 bases and J by 9 bases, leaving 10 bases between them. This CDR3 has 12 residues. CDR3 in amino acids: CASSESGQKLFF. The CDR3 DNA reads TGTGCCAGCAGTGAATCCGGGCAAAAACTGTTTTTT.

This clonotype was seen ten or more times. The chain uses TRBV6-1 and TRBJ1-1; 8 nucleotides agree with TRBD1. The CDR3 totals 13 residues. From germline, CDR1 is MNHNS and CDR2 SASEGT. The junction had 4 bases not matched to a gene; V was cut back by 6 bases and J by 4 bases. As DNA, the CDR3 is TGTGCCAGCAGCCGACAGGGGTCCACTGAAGCTTTCTTT. This translates into CASSRQGSTEAFF.

This clonotype was counted many times. This CDR3 is CASSPLRNQETQYF. The CDR3 nucleotides are TGCGCCAGCAGCCCCCTCCGGAACCAAGAGACCCAGTACTTC. The chain recombines TRBV5-1 with TRBJ2-5; D ambiguous. The CDR3 spans 14 residues. V lost 4 bases and J 0 bases, leaving 10 bases between the germline ends. Germline-derived CDR1 and CDR2 are SGHRS and YFSETQ.

The chain employs TRBV6-2 or TRBV6-3 and TRBJ2-1; TRBD2 matches at 7 bases. Trimming at V came to 3 bases and at J to 4 bases, leaving 6 bases not matched to a gene. This CDR3 is built from 15 residues. Germline V gene lookup returns CDR1 MNHEY and CDR2 SVGEGT. The chain's CDR3 is CASSYTGLPYNEQFF. For the CDR3, the DNA is TGTGCCAGCAGTTATACGGGACTACCATACAATGAGCAGTTCTTC.

This clonotype was counted many times. This chain joins TRBV29-1 and TRBJ1-4; 7 bases fit TRBD1. The CDR3 totals 14 residues. Germline V gene sequence: CDR1 SQVTM, CDR2 ANQGSEA. After removal of 5 bases from V and 3 bases from J, the junction contained 6 bases not matched to a gene. The CDR3 DNA sequence: TGCAGCGTTCGCAGGGGGACGGCTAATGAAAAACTGTTTTTT. Translation gives CSVRRGTANEKLFF.

V usage is TRBV7-9 and J usage is TRBJ1-4, with 7 bases identical to TRBD1. This CDR3 region has 14 residues. V lost 6 bases and J lost 8; bases outside the gene matches: 9. Germline V gives CDR1 SEHNR, CDR2 FQNEAQ (reference sequence). The CDR3 reads CASRPGTVDEKLFF. CDR3 in DNA: TGTGCCAGCAGACCCGGGACAGTCGACGAAAAACTGTTTTTT.

This clonotype was counted ten times or more. The chain uses TRBV20-1 and TRBJ2-1; 9 nucleotides agree with TRBD1. This CDR3 is built from 17 residues. The germline CDR1 and CDR2 sequences are DFQATT and SNEGSKA (reference sequence). Trimming took 3 bases from V and 8 from J; bases not matched to a gene: 17. CDR3 protein: CSASRGWGTGIVHEQFF. The DNA of the CDR3 is TGCAGTGCTAGCAGGGGTTGGGGGACAGGGATAGTACATGAGCAGTTCTTC.

This clonotype was found many times. The chain couples TRBV19 to TRBJ2-7, with TRBD1 matching 9 bases. The germline V gene has CDR1 LNHDA and CDR2 SQIVND (reference sequence). There are 16 residues in the CDR3. After removal of 11 bases from V and 1 base from J, the junction contained 15 bases not matched to a gene. Here the CDR3 DNA reads TGTGCCTGCTCCCCGAGCGGGACAGGGATTTCCTACGAGCAGTACTTC. Amino acids: CACSPSGTGISYEQYF.

This clonotype occurred many times. The rearrangement links TRBV28 to TRBJ2-1; the match to TRBD1 covers 7 bases. V trimming: 5 bases; J trimming: 4 bases; junction bases outside the gene matches: 11. The CDR3 has 16 residues. CDR1 and CDR2 (germline): MDHEN, SYDVKM. The CDR3 spells CASSELTGTVYNEQFF. In nucleotides, the CDR3 is TGTGCCAGCAGTGAATTAACCGGGACAGTGTACAATGAGCAGTTCTTC.

This clonotype was seen repeatedly, ten times or more. The gene calls are TRBV3-1 and TRBJ2-1; 10 bases are shared with TRBD1. The J segment lost 10 bases and the V segment lost 6 bases, leaving 9 bases of the junction unmatched. This CDR3 region has 14 residues. Germline lookup yields CDR1 LGHDT and CDR2 YNNKEL (reference sequence). The DNA for the CDR3 is TGTGCCAGCAGACCGGGACAGGGGAGGAGAGAGCAGTTCTTC. This codes for CASRPGQGRREQFF.

This clonotype was picked up many times. The chain uses TRBV6-1 and TRBJ2-1; the match to TRBD2 covers 16 bases. CDR1 is MNHNS, CDR2 SASEGT, per germline. The V gene end was trimmed by 6 bases and the J gene end by 8 bases; junction bases not matched to a gene: 4. The CDR3 spans 15 residues. In DNA form, the CDR3 reads TGTGCCAGCAGCTCGGGACTAGCGGGAGGGGATGAGCAGTTCTTC. Residues: CASSSGLAGGDEQFF.

This clonotype has a count of ten or more. The chain links TRBV29-1 to TRBJ1-2; D remains ambiguous. The germline gives CDR1 SQVTM, CDR2 ANQGSEA. The CDR3 has 18 residues. Between the trimmed V and J ends, which lost 0 bases and 2 bases, there was a span of 22 bases. The CDR3 reads CSVEDQLVRADQNYGYTF. CDR3 DNA sequence: TGCAGCGTTGAAGATCAGTTAGTTCGGGCAGACCAGAACTATGGCTACACCTTC. The whole variable domain, filled in from reference TRBV29-1 and TRBJ1-2, reads SAVISQKPSRDICQRGTSLTIQCQVDSQVTMMFWYRQQPGQSLTLIATANQGSEATYESGFVIDKFPISRPNLTFSTLTVSNMSPEDSSIYLCSVEDQLVRADQNYGYTFGSGTRLTVV.

The V gene is TRBV4-2, the J gene TRBJ2-1, with D hard to call. Germline V CDR1 and CDR2: LGHNA, YNFKEQ. The length of the CDR3 is 12 residues. V was pared by 1 base and J by 8 bases, with 6 bases between. CDR3 coding DNA: TGTGCCAGCAGCCAAGGAGCCGATGAGCAGTTCTTC. This sequence encodes CASSQGADEQFF.